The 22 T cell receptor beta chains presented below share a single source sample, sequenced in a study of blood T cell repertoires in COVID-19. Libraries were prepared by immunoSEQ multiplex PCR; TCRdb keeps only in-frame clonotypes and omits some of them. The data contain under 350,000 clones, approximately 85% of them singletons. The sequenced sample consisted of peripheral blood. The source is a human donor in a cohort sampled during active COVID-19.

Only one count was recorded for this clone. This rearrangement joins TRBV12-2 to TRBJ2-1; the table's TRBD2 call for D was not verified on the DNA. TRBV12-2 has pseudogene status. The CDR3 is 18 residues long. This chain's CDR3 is CASRLTSGGRVSRNEQFF. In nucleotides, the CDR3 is TGTGCAAGTCGCTTAACTAGCGGTGGGAGGGTTTCGCGGAATGAGCAGTTCTTC.

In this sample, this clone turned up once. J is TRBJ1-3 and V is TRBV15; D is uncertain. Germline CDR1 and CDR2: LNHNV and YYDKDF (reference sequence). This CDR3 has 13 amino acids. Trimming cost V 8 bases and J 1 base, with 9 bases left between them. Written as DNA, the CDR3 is TGTGCCACCCGCCACGGTTCTGGAAACACCATATATTTT. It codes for CATRHGSGNTIYF.

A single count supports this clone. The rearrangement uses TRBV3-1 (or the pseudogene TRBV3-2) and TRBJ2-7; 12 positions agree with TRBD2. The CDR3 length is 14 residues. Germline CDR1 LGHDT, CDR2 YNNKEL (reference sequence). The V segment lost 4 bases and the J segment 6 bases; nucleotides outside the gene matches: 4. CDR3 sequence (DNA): TGTGCCAGCAGCCGGACTAGCGGGATGACCGAGCAGTACTTC. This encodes CASSRTSGMTEQYF.

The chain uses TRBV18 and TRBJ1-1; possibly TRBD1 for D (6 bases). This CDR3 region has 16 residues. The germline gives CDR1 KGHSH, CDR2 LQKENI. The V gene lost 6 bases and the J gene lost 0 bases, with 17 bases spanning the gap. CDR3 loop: CASSPRQASLNTEAFF. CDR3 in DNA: TGTGCCAGCTCCCCCAGACAGGCCTCTTTGAACACTGAAGCTTTCTTT. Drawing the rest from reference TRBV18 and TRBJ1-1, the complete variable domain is NAGVMQNPRHLVRRRGQEARLRCSPMKGHSHVYWYRQLPEEGLKFMVYLQKENIIDESGMPKERFSAEFPKEGPSILRIQQVVRGDSAAYFCASSPRQASLNTEAFFGQGTRLTVV.

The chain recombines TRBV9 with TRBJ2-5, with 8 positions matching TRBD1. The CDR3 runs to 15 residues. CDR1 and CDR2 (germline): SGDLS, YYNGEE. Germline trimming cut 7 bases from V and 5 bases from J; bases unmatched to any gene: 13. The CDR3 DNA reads TGTGCCAGCGCCCAGACAGGGGCGGTTGGGGAGACCCAGTACTTC. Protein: CASAQTGAVGETQYF. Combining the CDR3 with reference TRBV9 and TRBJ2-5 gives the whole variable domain DSGVTQTPKHLITATGQRVTLRCSPRSGDLSVYWYQQSLDQGLQFLIQYYNGEERAKGNILERFSAQQFPDLHSELNLSSLELGDSALYFCASAQTGAVGETQYFGPGTRLLVL.

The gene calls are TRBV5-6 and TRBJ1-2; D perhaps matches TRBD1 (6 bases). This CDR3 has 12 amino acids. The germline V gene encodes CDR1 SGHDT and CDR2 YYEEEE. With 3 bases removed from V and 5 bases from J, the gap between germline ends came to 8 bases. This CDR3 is CASSSGDYGYTF. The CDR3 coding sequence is TGTGCCAGCAGCTCAGGGGATTATGGCTACACCTTC.

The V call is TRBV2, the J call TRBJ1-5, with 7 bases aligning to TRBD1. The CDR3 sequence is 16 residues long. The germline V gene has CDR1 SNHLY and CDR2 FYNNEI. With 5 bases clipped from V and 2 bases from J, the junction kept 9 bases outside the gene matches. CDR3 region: CASSTDRAGGNQPQHF. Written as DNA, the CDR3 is TGTGCCAGCAGTACTGACAGGGCTGGGGGCAATCAGCCCCAGCATTTT.

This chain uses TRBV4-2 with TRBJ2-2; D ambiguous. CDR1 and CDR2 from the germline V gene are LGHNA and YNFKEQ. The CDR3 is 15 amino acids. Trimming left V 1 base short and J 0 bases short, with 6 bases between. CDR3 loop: CASSQVTTNTGELFF. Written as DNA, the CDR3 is TGTGCCAGCAGCCAAGTAACTACGAACACCGGGGAGCTGTTTTTT.

The CDR3 region is CASRGRQNYGYTF. The CDR3 bases are TGTGCCAGCAGGGGCCGACAGAACTATGGCTACACCTTC. V usage is TRBV6-5 and J usage is TRBJ1-2, with D possibly TRBD1 on 5 matching bases. CDR3 length: 13 amino acids. Germline values: CDR1 MNHEY, CDR2 SVGAGI. V lost 6 bases and J lost 2, with 10 bases in between.

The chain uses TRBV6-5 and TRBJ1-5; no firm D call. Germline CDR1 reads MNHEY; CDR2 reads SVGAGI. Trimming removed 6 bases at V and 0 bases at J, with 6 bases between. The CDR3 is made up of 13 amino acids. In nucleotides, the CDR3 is TGTGCCAGCAGCGAGTATAGCAATCAGCCCCAGCATTTT. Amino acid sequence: CASSEYSNQPQHF.

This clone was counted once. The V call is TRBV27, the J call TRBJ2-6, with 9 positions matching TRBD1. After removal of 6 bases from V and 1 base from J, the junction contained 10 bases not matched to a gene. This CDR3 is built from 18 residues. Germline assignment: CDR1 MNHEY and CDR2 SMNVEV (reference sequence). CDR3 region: CASRRRDRVRSGANVLTF. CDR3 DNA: TGTGCCAGCAGGAGAAGGGACAGGGTTAGATCTGGGGCCAACGTCCTGACTTTC.

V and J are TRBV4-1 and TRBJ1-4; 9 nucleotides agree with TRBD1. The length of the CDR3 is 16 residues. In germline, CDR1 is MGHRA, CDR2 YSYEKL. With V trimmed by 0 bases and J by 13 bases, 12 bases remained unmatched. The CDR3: CASSQEGGTGRGRLFF. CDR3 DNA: TGCGCCAGCAGCCAAGAAGGTGGGACAGGGAGAGGCAGACTGTTTTTT.

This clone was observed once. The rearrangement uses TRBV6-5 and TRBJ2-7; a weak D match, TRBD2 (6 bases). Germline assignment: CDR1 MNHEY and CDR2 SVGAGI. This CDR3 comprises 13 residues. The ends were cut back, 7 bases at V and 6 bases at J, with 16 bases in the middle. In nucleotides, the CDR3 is TGTGCCAGCAATCGGGACTTTCTGGGCGAGCAGTACTTC. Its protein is CASNRDFLGEQYF.

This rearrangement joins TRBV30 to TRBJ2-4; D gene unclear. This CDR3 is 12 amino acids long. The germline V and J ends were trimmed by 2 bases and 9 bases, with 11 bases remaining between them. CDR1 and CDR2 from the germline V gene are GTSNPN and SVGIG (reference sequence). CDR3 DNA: TGTGCCTGGAGTCCCTCAAGGAGCATTCAGTACTTC. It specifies CAWSPSRSIQYF.

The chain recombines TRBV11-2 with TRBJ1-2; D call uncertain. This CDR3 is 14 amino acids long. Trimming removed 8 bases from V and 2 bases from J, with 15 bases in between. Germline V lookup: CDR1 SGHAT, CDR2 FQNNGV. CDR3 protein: CASREFGVNYGYTF. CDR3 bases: TGTGCCAGCCGCGAATTCGGGGTCAACTATGGCTACACCTTC.

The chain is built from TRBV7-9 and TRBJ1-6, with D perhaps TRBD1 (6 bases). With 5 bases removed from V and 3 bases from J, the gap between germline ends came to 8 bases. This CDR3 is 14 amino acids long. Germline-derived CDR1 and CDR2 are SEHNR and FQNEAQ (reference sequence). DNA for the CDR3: TGTGCCAGCAGCGTGGACAGCTATAATTCACCCCTCCACTTT. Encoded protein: CASSVDSYNSPLHF.

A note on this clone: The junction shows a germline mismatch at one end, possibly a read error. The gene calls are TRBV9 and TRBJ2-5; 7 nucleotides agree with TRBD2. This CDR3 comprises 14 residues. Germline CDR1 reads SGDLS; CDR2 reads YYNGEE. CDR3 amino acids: CTSSVGGLGETQYF. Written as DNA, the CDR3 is TGTACCAGCAGCGTAGGTGGACTAGGAGAGACCCAGTACTTC.

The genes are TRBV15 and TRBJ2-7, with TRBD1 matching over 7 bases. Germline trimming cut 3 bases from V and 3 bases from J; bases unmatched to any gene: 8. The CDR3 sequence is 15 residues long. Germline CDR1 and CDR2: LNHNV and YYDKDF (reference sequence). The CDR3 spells CATSSPDRMNYEQYF. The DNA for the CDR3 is TGTGCCACCAGCAGCCCGGACAGGATGAACTACGAGCAGTACTTC.

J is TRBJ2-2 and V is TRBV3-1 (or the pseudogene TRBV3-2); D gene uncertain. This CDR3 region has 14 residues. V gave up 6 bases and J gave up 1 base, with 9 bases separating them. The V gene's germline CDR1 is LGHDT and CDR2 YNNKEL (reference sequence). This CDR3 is CASSPPLNTGELFF. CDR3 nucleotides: TGTGCCAGCAGTCCTCCTTTGAACACCGGGGAGCTGTTTTTT.

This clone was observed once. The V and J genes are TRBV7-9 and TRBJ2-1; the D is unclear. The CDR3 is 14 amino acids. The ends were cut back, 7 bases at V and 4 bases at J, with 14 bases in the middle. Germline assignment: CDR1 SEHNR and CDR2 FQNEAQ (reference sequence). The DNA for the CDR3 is TGTGCCAGCACCCTAAATACAGTGTACAATGAGCAGTTCTTC. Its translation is CASTLNTVYNEQFF.

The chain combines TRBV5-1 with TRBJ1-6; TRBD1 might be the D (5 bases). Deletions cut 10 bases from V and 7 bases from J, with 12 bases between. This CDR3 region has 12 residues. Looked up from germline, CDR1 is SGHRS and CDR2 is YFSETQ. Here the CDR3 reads CASRRGNSPLHF. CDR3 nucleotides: TGCGCCTCTCGGCGGGGGAATTCACCCCTCCACTTT.

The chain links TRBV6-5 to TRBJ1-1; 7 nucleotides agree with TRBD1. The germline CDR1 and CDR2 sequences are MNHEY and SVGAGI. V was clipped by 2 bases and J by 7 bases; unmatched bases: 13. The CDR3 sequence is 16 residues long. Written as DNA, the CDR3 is TGTGCCAGCAGTTACACGCCGGGACAGCCGAGGATTGAAGCTTTCTTT. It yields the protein CASSYTPGQPRIEAFF.